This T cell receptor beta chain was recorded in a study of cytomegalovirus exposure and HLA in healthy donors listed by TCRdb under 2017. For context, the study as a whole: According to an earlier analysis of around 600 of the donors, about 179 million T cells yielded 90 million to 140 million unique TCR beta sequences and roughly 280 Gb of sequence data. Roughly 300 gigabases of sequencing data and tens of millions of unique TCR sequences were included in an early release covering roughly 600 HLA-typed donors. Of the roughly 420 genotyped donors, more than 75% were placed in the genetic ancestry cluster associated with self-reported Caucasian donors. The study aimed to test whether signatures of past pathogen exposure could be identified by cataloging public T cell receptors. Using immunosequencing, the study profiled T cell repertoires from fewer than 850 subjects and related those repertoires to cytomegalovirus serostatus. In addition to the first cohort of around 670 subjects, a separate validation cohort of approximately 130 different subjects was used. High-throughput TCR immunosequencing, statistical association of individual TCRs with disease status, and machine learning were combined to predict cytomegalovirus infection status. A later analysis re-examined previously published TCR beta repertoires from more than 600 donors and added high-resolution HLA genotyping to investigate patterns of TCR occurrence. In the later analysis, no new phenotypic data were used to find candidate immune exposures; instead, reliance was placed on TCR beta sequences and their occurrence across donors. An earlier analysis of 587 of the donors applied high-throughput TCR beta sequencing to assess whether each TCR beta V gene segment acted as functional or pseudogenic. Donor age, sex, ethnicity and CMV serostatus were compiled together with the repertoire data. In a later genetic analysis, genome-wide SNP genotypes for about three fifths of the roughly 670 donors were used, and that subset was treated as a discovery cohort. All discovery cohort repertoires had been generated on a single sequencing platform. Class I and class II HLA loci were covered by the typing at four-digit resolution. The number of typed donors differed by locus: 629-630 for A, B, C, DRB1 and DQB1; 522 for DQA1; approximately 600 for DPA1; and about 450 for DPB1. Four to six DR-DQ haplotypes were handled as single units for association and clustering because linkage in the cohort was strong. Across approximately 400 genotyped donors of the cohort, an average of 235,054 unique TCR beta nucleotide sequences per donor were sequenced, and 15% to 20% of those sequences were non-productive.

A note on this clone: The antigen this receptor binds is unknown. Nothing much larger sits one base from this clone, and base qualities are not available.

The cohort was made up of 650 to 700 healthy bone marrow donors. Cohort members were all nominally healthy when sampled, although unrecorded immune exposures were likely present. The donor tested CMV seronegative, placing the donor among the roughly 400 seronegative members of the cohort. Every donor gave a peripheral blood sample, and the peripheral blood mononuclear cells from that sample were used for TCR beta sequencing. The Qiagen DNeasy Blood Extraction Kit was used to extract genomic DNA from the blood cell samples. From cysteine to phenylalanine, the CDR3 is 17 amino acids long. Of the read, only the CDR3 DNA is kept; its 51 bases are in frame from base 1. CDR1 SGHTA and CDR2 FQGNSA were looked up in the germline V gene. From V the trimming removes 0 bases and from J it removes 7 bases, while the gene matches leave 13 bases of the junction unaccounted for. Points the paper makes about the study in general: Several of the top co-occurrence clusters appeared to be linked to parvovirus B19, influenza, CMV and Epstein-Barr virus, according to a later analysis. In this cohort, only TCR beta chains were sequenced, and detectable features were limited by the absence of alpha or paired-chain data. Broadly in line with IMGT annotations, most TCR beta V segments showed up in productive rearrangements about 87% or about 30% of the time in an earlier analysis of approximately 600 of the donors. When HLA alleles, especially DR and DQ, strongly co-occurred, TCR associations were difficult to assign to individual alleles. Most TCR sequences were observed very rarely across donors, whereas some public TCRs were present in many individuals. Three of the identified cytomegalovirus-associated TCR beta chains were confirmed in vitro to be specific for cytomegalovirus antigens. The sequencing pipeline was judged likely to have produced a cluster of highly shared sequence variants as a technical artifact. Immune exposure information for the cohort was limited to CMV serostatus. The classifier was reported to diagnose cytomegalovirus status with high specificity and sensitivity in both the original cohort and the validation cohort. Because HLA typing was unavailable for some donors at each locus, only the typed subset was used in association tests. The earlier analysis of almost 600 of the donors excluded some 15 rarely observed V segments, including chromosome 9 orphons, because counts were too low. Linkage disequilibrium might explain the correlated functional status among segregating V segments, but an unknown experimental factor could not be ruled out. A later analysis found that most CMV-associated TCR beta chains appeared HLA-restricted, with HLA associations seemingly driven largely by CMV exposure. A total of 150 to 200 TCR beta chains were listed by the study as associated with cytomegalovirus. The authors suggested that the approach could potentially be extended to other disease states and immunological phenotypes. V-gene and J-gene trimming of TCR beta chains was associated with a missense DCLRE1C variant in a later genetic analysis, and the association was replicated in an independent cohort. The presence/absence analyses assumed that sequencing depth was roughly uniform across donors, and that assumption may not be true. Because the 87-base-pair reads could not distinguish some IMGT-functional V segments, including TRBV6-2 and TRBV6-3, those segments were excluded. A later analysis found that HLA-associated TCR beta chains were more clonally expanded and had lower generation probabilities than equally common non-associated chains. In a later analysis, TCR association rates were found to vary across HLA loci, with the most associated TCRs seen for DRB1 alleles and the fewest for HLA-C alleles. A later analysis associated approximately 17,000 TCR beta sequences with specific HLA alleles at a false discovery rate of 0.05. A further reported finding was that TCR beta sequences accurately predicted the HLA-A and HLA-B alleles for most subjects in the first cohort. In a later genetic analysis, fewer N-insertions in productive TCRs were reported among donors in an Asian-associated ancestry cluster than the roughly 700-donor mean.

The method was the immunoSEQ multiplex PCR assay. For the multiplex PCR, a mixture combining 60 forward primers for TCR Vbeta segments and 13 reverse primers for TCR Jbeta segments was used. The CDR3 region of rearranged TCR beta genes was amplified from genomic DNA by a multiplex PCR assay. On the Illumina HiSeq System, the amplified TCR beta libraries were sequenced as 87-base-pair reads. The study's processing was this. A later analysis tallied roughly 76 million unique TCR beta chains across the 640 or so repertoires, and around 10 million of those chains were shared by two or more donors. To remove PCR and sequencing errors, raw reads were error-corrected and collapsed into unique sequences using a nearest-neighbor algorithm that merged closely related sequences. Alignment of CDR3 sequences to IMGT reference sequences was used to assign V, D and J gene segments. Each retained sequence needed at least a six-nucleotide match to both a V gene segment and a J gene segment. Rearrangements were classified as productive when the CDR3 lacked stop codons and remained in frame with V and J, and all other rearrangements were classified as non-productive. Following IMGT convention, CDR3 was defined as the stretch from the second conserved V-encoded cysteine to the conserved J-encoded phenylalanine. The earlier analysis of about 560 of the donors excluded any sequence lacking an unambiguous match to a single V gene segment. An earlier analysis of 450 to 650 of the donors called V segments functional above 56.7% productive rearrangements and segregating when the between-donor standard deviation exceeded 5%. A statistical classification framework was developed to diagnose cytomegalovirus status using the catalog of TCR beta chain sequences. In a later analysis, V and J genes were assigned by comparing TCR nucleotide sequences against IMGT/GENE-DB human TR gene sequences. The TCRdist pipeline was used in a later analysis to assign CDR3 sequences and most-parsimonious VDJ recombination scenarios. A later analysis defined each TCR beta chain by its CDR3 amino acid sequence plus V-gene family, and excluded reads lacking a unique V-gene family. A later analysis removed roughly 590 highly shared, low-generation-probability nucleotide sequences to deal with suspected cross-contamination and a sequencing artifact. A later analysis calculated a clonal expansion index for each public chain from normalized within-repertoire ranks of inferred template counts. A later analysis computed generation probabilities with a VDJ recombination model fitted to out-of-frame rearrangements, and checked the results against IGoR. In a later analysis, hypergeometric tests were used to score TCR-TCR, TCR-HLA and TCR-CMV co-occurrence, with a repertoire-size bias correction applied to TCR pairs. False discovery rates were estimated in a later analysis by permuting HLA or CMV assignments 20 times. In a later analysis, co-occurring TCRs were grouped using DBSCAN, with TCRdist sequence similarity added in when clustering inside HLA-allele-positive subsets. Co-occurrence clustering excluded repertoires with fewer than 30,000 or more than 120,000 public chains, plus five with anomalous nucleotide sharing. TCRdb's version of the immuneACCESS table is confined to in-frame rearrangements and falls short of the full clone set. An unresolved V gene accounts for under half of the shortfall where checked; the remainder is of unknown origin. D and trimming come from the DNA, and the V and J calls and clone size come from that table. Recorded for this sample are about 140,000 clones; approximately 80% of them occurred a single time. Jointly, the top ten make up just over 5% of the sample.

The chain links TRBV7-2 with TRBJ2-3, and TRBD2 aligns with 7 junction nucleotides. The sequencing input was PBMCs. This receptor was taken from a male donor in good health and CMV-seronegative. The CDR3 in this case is CASSLAGAGVTANTQYF. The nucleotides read TGTGCCAGCAGCTTAGCGGGCGCGGGGGTTACGGCGAATACGCAGTATTTT.